This T cell receptor beta chain was sequenced for a study of blood T cell repertoires in COVID-19. Study context: COVID-19 samples collected from the United States, Italy and Spain covered acute and convalescent phases. Nucleic acid was either cDNA or gDNA, and it came from T cells, B-cell-depleted T cells, or PBMCs.

In the authors' workflow: Counts of nucleated cells, estimated from reference gene primer amplification, were obtained. The protocol was immunoSEQ multiplex PCR, while the TCRdb copy is restricted to in-frame clones and leaves out a portion. That table is the source of V, J and clone size, and D and trimming were worked out from the DNA. The data hold roughly 130,000 clones, with roughly 78% observed a single time. Germline V lookup: CDR1 SGHTA, CDR2 FQGNSA. This CDR3 contains 15 residues. The junction had 7 bases not matched to a gene; V was cut back by 6 bases and J by 2 bases. This clonotype originated in a man aged 60-69 years with acute or convalescent COVID-19. The sequencing input was peripheral blood. The gene calls are TRBV7-2 and TRBJ2-5, with 9 bases identical to TRBD1. CDR3 in DNA: TGTGCCAGCAGTCCACAGGGGGCGCAGCAAGAGACCCAGTACTTC. It yields the protein CASSPQGAQQETQYF.